A selection of T cell receptor beta chains follows, all from one sample in a study of OX40 agonist ivuxolimab in advanced cancers. TCRdb's table, derived via immunoSEQ multiplex PCR, lists solely in-frame clones and lacks some. In the table there are about 58,000 clones, roughly 80% of which are singletons. This specimen was CD4+ or CD8+ T cells sorted from blood, taken in a trial of the OX40 agonist ivuxolimab. Source of these receptors: an adult with an advanced solid tumor such as melanoma, head and neck, liver or kidney cancer. The CDR3 runs from the conserved cysteine through the conserved F or W. A D gene is named only where the DNA matches it firmly. Clone size is not always given. Where it is, it says once, few, many or a class for expanded clones.

cdr3_length j_call clone_size v_call d_call cdr3_aa cdr3_nt
16 TRBJ1-1 . TRBV5-4 TRBD1 CASSSHTQGSGRAAFF TGTGCCAGCAGCTCGCATACACAGGGGTCAGGAAGGGCGGCTTTCTTT
19 TRBJ2-6 . TRBV9 . CASSVEGRDASSGANVLTF TGTGCCAGCAGCGTAGAGGGAAGGGACGCTAGCTCTGGGGCCAACGTCCTGACTTTC
18 TRBJ2-1 . TRBV11-3 . CASSLSLIGTGVDNEQFF TGTGCCAGCAGCTTATCCTTGATCGGGACGGGGGTCGACAATGAGCAGTTCTTC
16 TRBJ2-5 . TRBV7-2 . CASSLGLSGWQETQYF TGTGCCAGCAGCTTAGGTCTAAGCGGGTGGCAAGAGACCCAGTACTTC
16 TRBJ2-6 . TRBV6-6 TRBD1 CASKGAGDSGANVLTF TGTGCCAGCAAGGGGGCAGGGGATTCTGGGGCCAACGTCCTGACTTTC
13 TRBJ2-7 . TRBV28 . CASSLTGGRDEYF TGTGCCAGCAGTTTGACAGGAGGCAGGGACGAGTACTTC
17 TRBJ2-3 . TRBV15 . CATSSPTSLWVADTQYF TGTGCCACCAGCAGTCCCACTAGCCTGTGGGTCGCAGATACGCAGTATTTT
14 TRBJ1-1 . TRBV19 . CASSTWDRNTEAFF TGTGCCAGTAGTACATGGGACCGAAACACTGAAGCTTTCTTT
11 TRBJ2-7 . TRBV21-1 . CASSLSYEQYF TGTGCCAGCAGCCTCTCCTACGAGCAGTACTTC
16 TRBJ2-2 . TRBV28 TRBD1 CASSSPGQGASGELFF TGTGCCAGCAGTTCCCCGGGACAGGGGGCCTCCGGGGAGCTGTTTTTT
15 TRBJ1-1 . TRBV30 . CAWSVRSRAATEAFF TGTGCCTGGAGTGTACGGAGCAGGGCGGCGACTGAAGCTTTCTTT
20 TRBJ2-3 . TRBV7-3 TRBD2 CASSPNPLAGGLVAQDTQYF TGTGCCAGCAGCCCTAACCCTCTAGCGGGGGGGCTAGTAGCACAAGATACGCAGTATTTT
13 TRBJ1-5 . TRBV5-4 . CASSLAGTQPQHF TGTGCCAGCAGCTTGGCGGGGACCCAGCCCCAGCATTTT
16 TRBJ2-1 . TRBV7-8 . CASSLDGRESYNEQFF TGTGCCAGCAGCTTAGATGGCAGGGAGTCCTACAATGAGCAGTTCTTC
13 TRBJ1-6 . TRBV23-1 . CASRGGVNSPLHF TGCGCCAGCAGGGGGGGCGTTAATTCACCCCTCCACTTT
16 TRBJ1-3 . TRBV6-1 . CASSELVGRSGNTIYF TGTGCCAGCAGTGAATTGGTGGGTCGCTCTGGAAACACCATATATTTT
15 TRBJ2-1 once TRBV2 . CASSVGGSSYNEQFF TGTGCCAGCAGTGTTGGGGGGTCTTCGTACAATGAGCAGTTCTTC
19 TRBJ2-5 . TRBV7-9 TRBD2 CASSFAGTSGGKFRETQYF TGTGCCAGCAGCTTCGCGGGGACTAGCGGGGGGAAGTTCCGAGAGACCCAGTACTTC
14 TRBJ2-3 . TRBV11-3 . CASSLAQGRDTQYF TGTGCCAGCAGCTTAGCCCAAGGACGAGATACGCAGTATTTT
16 TRBJ2-7 . TRBV11-3 TRBD2 CASSKGAGLAGYEQYF TGTGCCAGCAGCAAGGGGGCCGGACTAGCGGGCTACGAGCAGTACTTC
16 TRBJ2-3 once TRBV4-1 . CASSQLTVPYTDTQYF TGCGCCAGCAGCCAATTGACAGTGCCTTACACAGATACGCAGTATTTT
15 TRBJ1-2 . TRBV2 TRBD1 CASSEDRPSSFGYTF TGTGCCAGCAGTGAGGACAGGCCCTCTTCTTTTGGCTACACCTTC
13 TRBJ2-7 . TRBV29-1 . CSVLRGSSYEQYF TGCAGCGTTCTACGCGGATCGTCCTACGAGCAGTACTTC
15 TRBJ2-4 once TRBV7-2 TRBD2 CASWLAGLFKNIQYF TGTGCCAGCTGGCTAGCGGGACTCTTCAAAAACATTCAGTACTTC
13 TRBJ1-4 few TRBV10-2 TRBD1 CASRQGTGPKLFF TGCGCCAGCAGGCAGGGGACAGGGCCAAAACTGTTTTTT
15 TRBJ2-4 . TRBV4-2 . CASSQEQQGGNIQYF TGTGCCAGCAGCCAAGAGCAGCAGGGGGGAAACATTCAGTACTTC
16 TRBJ2-3 few TRBV11-3 . CASSPMGGGVTDTQYF TGTGCCAGCAGCCCGATGGGGGGCGGGGTCACAGATACGCAGTATTTT
14 TRBJ2-2 . TRBV27 TRBD2 CASSLGLGTGELFF TGTGCCAGCAGTTTGGGACTAGGAACCGGGGAGCTGTTTTTT
20 TRBJ2-6 . TRBV5-1 TRBD1 CASTGTGGLVVHSGANVLTF TGCGCCAGCACCGGGACAGGGGGCCTTGTCGTGCACTCTGGTGCCAACGTCCTGACTTTC
15 TRBJ2-5 once TRBV9 . CASSVHPIREETQYF TGTGCCAGCAGCGTACACCCAATCAGGGAGGAGACCCAGTACTTC
18 TRBJ2-1 . TRBV14 TRBD2 CASSQVGRTSGGRGEQFF TGTGCCAGCAGCCAAGTTGGCCGGACTAGCGGGGGCAGGGGTGAGCAGTTCTTC
13 TRBJ1-5 . TRBV5-5 . CASSLEGTQPQHF TGTGCCAGCAGCTTGGAGGGGACCCAGCCCCAGCATTTT
13 TRBJ2-1 . TRBV2 TRBD1 CASMGQGYNEQFF TGTGCCAGCATGGGACAGGGGTACAATGAGCAGTTCTTC
13 TRBJ1-2 . TRBV4-1 . CASSQVQVYGYTF TGCGCCAGCAGCCAAGTTCAGGTTTATGGCTACACCTTC
20 TRBJ2-5 . TRBV4-1 TRBD2 CASSQDRLAGGLMGQETQYF TGCGCCAGCAGCCAAGATAGGCTAGCGGGGGGGCTTATGGGGCAAGAGACCCAGTACTTC
14 TRBJ2-7 few TRBV11-3 TRBD2 CASCSGGSSYEQYF TGTGCCAGCTGCAGCGGGGGGAGCTCCTACGAGCAGTACTTC
18 TRBJ2-1 . TRBV5-1 TRBD2 CASSGLLAGGLSYNEQFF TGCGCCAGCAGCGGACTACTAGCGGGGGGACTCTCCTACAATGAGCAGTTCTTC
11 TRBJ2-5 . TRBV30 . CAWRGRQTQYF TGTGCCTGGCGGGGCAGGCAGACCCAGTACTTC
14 TRBJ2-1 . TRBV5-1 . CASSAGSSYNEQFF TGCGCCAGCAGCGCGGGAAGCTCCTACAATGAGCAGTTCTTC
13 TRBJ2-3 . TRBV5-4 . CASSFDDTHTQYF TGTGCCAGCAGCTTTGATGACACGCATACGCAGTATTTT
16 TRBJ2-1 . TRBV6-5 TRBD2 CASSYLFSGGRNEQFF TGTGCCAGCAGTTACCTTTTTAGCGGGGGGCGAAATGAGCAGTTCTTC
13 TRBJ1-6 . TRBV28 . CASSETGNSPLHF TGTGCCAGCAGTGAGACGGGGAATTCACCCCTCCACTTT
13 TRBJ1-6 few TRBV19 . CASSIWGNSPLHF TGTGCCAGTAGTATTTGGGGGAATTCACCCCTCCACTTT
17 TRBJ2-2 few TRBV13 TRBD2 CASSHGLAGVRTGELFF TGTGCCAGCAGCCACGGACTAGCGGGGGTCAGGACCGGGGAGCTGTTTTTT
15 TRBJ2-7 . TRBV5-1 TRBD1 CASSYDTGGPYEQYF TGCGCCAGCAGTTATGACACAGGGGGACCCTACGAGCAGTACTTC
14 TRBJ2-5 . TRBV19 TRBD2 CASSMTSGGETQYF TGTGCCAGTAGTATGACTAGCGGGGGAGAGACCCAGTACTTC
12 TRBJ1-5 . TRBV30 . CAGGGPDQPQHF TGTGCCGGGGGGGGGCCCGATCAGCCCCAGCATTTT
15 TRBJ2-7 . TRBV6-5 TRBD1 CASSYGTGGFYEQYF TGTGCCAGCAGTTACGGGACAGGGGGCTTTTACGAGCAGTACTTC
14 TRBJ1-4 . TRBV28 TRBD1 CASSLRQGPEKLFF TGTGCCAGCAGTTTACGACAGGGCCCTGAAAAACTGTTTTTT
19 TRBJ2-4 . TRBV5-1 . CASSLPSAGDNLAKNIQYF TGCGCCAGCAGCTTGCCTTCGGCAGGGGATAACCTAGCCAAAAACATTCAGTACTTC
13 TRBJ1-2 . TRBV15 . CATSRVGGIGYTF TGTGCCACCAGCAGAGTTGGGGGTATAGGCTACACCTTC
10 TRBJ2-5 . TRBV20-1 . CSASQETQYF TGCAGTGCTTCTCAAGAGACCCAGTACTTC
13 TRBJ2-3 . TRBV5-6 . CASTLAGTDTQYF TGTGCCAGCACGTTAGCGGGCACAGATACGCAGTATTTT
16 TRBJ1-5 . TRBV7-2 . CASSPQLVNKNQPQHF TGTGCCAGCAGCCCCCAACTCGTAAACAAGAATCAGCCCCAGCATTTT